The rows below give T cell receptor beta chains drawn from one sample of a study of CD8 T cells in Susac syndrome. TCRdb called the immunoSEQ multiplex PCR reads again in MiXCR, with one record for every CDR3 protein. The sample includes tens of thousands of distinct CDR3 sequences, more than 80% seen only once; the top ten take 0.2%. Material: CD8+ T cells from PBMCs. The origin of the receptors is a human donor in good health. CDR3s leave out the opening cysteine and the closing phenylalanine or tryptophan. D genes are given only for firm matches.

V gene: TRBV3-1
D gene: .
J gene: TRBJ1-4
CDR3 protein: ASSPDKLGNEKLF

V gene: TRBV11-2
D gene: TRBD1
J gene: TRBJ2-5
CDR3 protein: ASSPRAFGQGAWETQY

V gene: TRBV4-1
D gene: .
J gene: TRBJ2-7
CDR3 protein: ASSQVGQEGSYEQY

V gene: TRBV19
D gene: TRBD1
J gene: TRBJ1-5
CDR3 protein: ASSQQGPQPQH

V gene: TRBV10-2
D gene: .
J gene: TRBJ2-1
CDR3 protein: ATWAPYNEQF

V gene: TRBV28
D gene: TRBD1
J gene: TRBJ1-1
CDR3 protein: ASSLGGTGYTEAF

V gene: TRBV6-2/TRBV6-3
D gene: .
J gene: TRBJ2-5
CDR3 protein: ASSYVMGTRETQY

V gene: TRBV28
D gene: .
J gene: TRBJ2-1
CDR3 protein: ASSSGISSYNEQF

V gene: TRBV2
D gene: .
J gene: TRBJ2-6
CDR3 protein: ASSGLGGPAGANVLT

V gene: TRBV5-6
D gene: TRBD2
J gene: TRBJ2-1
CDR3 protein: ASSPNPRGDEQF

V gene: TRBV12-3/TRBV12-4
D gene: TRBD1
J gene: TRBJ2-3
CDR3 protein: ASSWAGGDTQY

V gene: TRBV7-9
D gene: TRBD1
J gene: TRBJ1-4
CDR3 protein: ASSSVGTGDDEKLF

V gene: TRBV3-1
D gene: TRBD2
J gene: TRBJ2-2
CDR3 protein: ASSPGLPLRGGELF

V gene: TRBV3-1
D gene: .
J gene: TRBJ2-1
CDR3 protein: ASSPTGDEQF

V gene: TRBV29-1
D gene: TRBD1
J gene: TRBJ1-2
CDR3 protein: SVLTGQSTHGYT

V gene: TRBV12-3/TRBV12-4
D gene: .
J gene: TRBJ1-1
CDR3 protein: ASSPDAGNTEAF

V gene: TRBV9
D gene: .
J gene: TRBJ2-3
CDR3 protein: ASTITPTDTQY

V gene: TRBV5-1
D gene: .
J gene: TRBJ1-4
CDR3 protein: ASKDQNEKLF

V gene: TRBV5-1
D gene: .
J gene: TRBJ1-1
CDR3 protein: ASSLAAGTEAF

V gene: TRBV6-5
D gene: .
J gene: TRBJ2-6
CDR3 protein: ASSYSGGLDYSGANVLT

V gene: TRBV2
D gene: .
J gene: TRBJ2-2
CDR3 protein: ASNMVNTGELF

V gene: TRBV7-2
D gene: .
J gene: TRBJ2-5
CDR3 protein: ASSFRTQETQY

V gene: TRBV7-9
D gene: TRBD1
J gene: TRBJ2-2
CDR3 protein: ASSLVGQGPGELF

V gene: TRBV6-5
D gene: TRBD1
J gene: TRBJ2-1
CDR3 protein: ASSYEGTGTNEQF

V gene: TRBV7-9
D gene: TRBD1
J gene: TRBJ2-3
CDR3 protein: ASSPQGPDRDTQY

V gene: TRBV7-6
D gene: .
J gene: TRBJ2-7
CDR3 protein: ASSLGQDGDEQY

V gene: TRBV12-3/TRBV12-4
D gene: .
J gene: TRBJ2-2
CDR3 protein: ASSFPGELF